The clone carrying this T cell receptor beta chain has more than one count but fewer than ten. The sample comes from a study of CD8 T cells in ankylosing spondylitis. Making use of molecular barcodes, quantitative 5'-RACE generated TCR beta libraries. Each CDR3 protein gets one entry after TCRdb re-called the 5' RACE reads with MiXCR. This table has about 180,000 distinct CDR3 sequences, around 8.9% appearing once. The CDR3 extends over 16 amino acids. Germline CDR1 is MDHEN and CDR2 is SYDVKM. V dropped 6 bases and J dropped 0 bases, with 15 bases sitting between them. The sample was blood, either unsorted or a sorted T cell fraction (not recorded which). The receptor was isolated from a female donor with ankylosing spondylitis or in good health (not recorded which). The gene calls are TRBV28 and TRBJ1-3; a possible D gene is TRBD1 (5 bases). CDR3 in amino acids: CASRGTPGGSGNTIYF. The CDR3 bases are TGTGCCAGCAGGGGTACTCCGGGGGGCTCTGGAAACACCATATATTTT.